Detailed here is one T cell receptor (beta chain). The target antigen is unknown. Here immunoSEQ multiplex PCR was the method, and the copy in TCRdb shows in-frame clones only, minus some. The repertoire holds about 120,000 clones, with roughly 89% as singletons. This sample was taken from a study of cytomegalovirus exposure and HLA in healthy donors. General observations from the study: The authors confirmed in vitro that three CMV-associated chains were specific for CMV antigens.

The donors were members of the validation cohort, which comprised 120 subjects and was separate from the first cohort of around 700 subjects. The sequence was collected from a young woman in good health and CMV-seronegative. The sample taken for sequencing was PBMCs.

This chain's CDR3 is CASSPVRASYNEQFF. CDR3 coding DNA: TGCGCCAGCAGCCCGGTTAGAGCGTCCTACAATGAGCAGTTCTTC. The V gene is TRBV5-1, the J gene TRBJ2-1; unclear D gene. The CDR3 extends over 15 amino acids. Germline-derived CDR1 and CDR2 are SGHRS and YFSETQ. Between the trimmed V and J ends, which lost 4 bases and 1 base, there was a span of 12 bases.